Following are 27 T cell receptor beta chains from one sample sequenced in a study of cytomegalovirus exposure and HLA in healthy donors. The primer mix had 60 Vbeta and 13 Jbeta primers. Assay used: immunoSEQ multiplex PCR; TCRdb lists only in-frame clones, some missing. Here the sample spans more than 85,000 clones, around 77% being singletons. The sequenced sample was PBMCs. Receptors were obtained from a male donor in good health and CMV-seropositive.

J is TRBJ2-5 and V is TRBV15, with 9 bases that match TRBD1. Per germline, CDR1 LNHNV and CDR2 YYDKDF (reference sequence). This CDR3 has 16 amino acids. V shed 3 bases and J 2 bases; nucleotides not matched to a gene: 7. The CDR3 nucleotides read TGTGCCACCAGCAGGCCCGGGACAGGGACGCAAGAGACCCAGTACTTC. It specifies CATSRPGTGTQETQYF.

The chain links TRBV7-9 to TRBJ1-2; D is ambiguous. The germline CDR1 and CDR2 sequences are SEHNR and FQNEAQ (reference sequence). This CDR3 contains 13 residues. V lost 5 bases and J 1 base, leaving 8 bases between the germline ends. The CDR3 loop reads CASSPNGNYGYTF. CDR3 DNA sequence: TGTGCCAGCAGCCCCAACGGTAACTATGGCTACACCTTC. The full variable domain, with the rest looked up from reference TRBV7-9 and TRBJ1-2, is DTGVSQNPRHKITKRGQNVTFRCDPISEHNRLYWYRQTLGQGPEFLTYFQNEAQLEKSRLLSDRFSAERPKGSFSTLEIQRTEQGDSAMYLCASSPNGNYGYTFGSGTRLTVV.

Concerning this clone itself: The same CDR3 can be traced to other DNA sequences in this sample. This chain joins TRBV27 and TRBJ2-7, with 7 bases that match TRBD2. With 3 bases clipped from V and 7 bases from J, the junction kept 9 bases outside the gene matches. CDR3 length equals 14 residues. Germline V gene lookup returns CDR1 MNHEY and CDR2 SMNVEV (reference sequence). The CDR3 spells CASSFSGRALEQYF. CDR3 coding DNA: TGTGCCAGCAGTTTTAGTGGGAGGGCCCTAGAGCAGTACTTC.

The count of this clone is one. CDR3 coding DNA: TGTGCCAGCAGTCACCTCCCAGAGCGGGAGAGTTCCGAGCAGTACTTC. Translated: CASSHLPERESSEQYF. This chain connects TRBV28 to TRBJ2-7; 8 bases match TRBD2. V shed 5 bases and J 6 bases; nucleotides not matched to a gene: 15. The CDR3 length is 16 residues. The germline V gene encodes CDR1 MDHEN and CDR2 SYDVKM.

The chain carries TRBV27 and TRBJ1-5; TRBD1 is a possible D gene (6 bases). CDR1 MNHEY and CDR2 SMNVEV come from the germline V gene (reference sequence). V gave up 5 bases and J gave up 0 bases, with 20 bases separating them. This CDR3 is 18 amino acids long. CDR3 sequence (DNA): TGTGCCAGCAGTCCTCGCTTCGAAACAGGGAATAGCAATCAGCCCCAGCATTTT. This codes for CASSPRFETGNSNQPQHF.

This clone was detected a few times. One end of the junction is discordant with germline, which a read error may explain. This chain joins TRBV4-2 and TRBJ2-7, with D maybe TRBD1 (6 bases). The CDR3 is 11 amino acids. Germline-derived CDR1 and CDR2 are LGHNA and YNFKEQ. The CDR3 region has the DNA TGTGCCAGCAGCCAAGTAGTGACAGGCCGGTTC. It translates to CASSQVVTGRF.

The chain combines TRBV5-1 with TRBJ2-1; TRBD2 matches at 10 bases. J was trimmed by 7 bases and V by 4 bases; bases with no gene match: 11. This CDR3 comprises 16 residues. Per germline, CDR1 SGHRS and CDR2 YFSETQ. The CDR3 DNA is TGCGCCAGCAGCCCACGGGTGCTAGCGGGAGTAAATGAGCAGTTCTTC. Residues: CASSPRVLAGVNEQFF.

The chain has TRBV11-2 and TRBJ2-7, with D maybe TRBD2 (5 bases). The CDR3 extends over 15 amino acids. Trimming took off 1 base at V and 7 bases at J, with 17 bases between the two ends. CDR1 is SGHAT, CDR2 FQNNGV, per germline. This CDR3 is CASSLGAGLLGEQYF. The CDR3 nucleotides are TGTGCCAGCAGCTTAGGTGCAGGACTCCTCGGGGAGCAGTACTTC.

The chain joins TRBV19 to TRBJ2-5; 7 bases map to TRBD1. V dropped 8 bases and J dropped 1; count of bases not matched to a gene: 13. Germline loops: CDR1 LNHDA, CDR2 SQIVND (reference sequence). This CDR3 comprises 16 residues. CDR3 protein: CASGEGAGPFQETQYF. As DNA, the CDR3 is TGTGCCAGTGGAGAGGGGGCAGGGCCTTTCCAAGAGACCCAGTACTTC.

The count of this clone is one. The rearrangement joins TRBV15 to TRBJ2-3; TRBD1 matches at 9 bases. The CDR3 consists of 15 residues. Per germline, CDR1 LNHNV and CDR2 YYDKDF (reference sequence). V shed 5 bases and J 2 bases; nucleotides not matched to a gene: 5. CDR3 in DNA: TGTGCCACCAGCCCTGGGGACAGGGACACAGATACGCAGTATTTT. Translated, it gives CATSPGDRDTDTQYF.

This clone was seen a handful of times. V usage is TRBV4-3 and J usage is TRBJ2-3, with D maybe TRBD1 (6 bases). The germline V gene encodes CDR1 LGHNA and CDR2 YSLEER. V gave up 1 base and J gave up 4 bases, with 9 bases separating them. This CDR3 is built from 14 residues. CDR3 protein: CASSQGNRADTQYF. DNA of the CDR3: TGCGCCAGCAGCCAAGGGAACAGGGCAGATACGCAGTATTTT.

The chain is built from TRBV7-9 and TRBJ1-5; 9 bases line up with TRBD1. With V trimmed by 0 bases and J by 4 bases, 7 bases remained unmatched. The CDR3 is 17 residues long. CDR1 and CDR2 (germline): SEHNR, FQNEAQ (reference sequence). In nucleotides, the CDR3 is TGTGCCAGCAGCTTAGCGCGAGGACAGGGGATTAATCAGCCCCAGCATTTT. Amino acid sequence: CASSLARGQGINQPQHF.

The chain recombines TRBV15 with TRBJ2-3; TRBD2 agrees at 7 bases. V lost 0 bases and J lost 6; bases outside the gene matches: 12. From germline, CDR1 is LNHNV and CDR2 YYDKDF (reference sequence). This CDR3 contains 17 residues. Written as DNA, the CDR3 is TGTGCCACCAGCAGAGATAGGGCGGGAGCGGGTTTCGATACGCAGTATTTT. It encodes CATSRDRAGAGFDTQYF.

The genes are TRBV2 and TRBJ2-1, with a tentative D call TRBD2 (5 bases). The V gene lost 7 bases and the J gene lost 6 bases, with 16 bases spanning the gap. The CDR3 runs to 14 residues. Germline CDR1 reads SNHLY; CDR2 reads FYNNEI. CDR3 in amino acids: CASTLLRTSNEQFF. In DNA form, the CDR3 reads TGTGCCAGCACACTCCTCCGGACTTCCAATGAGCAGTTCTTC.

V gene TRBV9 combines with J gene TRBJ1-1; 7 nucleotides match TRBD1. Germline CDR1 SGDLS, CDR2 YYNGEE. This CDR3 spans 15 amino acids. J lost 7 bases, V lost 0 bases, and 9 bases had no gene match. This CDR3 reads CASSVEGRGLDEAFF. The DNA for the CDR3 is TGTGCCAGCAGCGTAGAGGGCAGGGGGTTAGATGAAGCTTTCTTT.

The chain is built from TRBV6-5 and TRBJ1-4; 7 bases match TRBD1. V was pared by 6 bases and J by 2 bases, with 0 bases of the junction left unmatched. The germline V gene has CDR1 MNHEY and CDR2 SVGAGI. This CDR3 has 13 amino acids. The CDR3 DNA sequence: TGTGCCAGCAGGACAGGGACTAATGAAAAACTGTTTTTT. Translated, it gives CASRTGTNEKLFF.

CDR3 loop: CASSARVGSGNTGELFF. The CDR3 DNA reads TGTGCCAGCAGCGCGAGGGTTGGTAGCGGAAACACCGGGGAGCTGTTTTTT. This chain connects TRBV7-6 to TRBJ2-2; weak D call: TRBD2 (6 bases). Germline lookup yields CDR1 SGHVS and CDR2 FNYEAQ. V was pared by 5 bases and J by 2 bases, with 18 bases between. The CDR3 totals 17 residues.

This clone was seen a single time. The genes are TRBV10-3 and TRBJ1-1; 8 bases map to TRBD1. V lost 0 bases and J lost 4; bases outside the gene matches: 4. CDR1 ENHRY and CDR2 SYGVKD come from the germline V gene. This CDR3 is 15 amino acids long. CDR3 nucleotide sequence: TGTGCCATCAGTGAGTCGACAGGGGAGGGCACTGAAGCTTTCTTT. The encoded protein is CAISESTGEGTEAFF.

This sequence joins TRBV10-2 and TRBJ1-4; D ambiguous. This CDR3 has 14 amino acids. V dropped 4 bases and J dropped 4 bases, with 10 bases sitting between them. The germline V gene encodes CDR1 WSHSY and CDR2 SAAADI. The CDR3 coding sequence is TGCGCCAGCAGTGCGACTGCTCATAATGAAAAACTGTTTTTT. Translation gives CASSATAHNEKLFF.

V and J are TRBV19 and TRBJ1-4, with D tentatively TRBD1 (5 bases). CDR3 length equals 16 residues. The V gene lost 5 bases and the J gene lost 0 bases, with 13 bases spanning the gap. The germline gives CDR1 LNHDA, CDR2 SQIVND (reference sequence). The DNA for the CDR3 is TGTGCCAGTAGTTCAGGGTGGACGGCAACTAATGAAAAACTGTTTTTT. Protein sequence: CASSSGWTATNEKLFF.

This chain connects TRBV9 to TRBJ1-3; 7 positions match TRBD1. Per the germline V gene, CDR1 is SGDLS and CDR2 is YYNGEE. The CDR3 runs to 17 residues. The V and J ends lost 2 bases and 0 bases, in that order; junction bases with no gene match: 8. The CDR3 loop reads CASSVSGTAISGNTIYF. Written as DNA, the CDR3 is TGTGCCAGCAGCGTTTCCGGGACAGCTATCTCTGGAAACACCATATATTTT.

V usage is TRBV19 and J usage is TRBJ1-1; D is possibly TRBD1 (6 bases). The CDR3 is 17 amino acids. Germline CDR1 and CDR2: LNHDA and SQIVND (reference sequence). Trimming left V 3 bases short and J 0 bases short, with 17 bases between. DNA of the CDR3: TGTGCCAGTAGTATCCCTATGATGGACAGCCTGAACACTGAAGCTTTCTTT. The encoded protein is CASSIPMMDSLNTEAFF.

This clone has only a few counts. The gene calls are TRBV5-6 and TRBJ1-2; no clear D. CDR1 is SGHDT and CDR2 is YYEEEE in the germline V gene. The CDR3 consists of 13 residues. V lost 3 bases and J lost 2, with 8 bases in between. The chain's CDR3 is CASSSGLNYGYTF. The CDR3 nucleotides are TGTGCCAGCAGCTCAGGATTGAACTATGGCTACACCTTC.

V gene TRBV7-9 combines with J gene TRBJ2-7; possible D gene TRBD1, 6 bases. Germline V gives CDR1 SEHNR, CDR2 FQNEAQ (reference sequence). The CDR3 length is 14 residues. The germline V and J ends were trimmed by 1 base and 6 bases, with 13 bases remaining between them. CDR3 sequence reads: CASSLGGQVREQYF. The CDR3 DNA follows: TGTGCCAGCAGCTTAGGGGGACAAGTCCGCGAGCAGTACTTC.

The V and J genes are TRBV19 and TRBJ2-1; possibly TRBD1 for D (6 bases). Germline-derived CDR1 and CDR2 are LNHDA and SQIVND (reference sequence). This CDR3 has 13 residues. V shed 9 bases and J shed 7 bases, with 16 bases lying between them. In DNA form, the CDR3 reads TGTGCCAGCGGAACACAGGGATTGAATGAGCAGTTCTTC. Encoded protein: CASGTQGLNEQFF. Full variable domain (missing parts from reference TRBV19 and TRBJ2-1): DGGITQSPKYLFRKEGQNVTLSCEQNLNHDAMYWYRQDPGQGLRLIYYSQIVNDFQKGDIAEGYSVSREKKESFPLTVTSAQKNPTAFYLCASGTQGLNEQFFGPGTRLTVL.

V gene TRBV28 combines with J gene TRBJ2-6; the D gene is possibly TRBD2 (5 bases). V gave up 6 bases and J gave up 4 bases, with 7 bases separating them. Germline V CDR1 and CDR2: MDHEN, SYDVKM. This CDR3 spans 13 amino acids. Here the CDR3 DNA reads TGTGCCAGCAGACTAGGGGGGGCCAACGTCCTGACTTTC. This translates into CASRLGGANVLTF.

CDR3 in DNA: TGTGCCAGCAGCTTAGCGCTTTACAGGATGGGTGAGCAGTTCTTC. This translates into CASSLALYRMGEQFF. The rearrangement uses TRBV7-8 and TRBJ2-1, with D tentatively TRBD1 (5 bases). CDR3 length: 15 residues. Germline V gene sequence: CDR1 SGHVS, CDR2 FQNEAQ. The ends were cut back, 0 bases at V and 9 bases at J, with 15 bases in the middle.